These 7 T cell receptor beta chains share one sample of origin, sequenced in a study of regulatory T cells in long-lasting Graves disease (dated by TCRdb to about 2021). The intended sense of this specimen's time point label: newly diagnosed GD, antithyroid drugs for less than 3 months. RNA was extracted from PBMCs in TRIzol for both TCR sequencing and RNA sequencing. Library preparation was by multiplex PCR. Sequencing used an Illumina HiSeq 4000. To build TCR beta libraries, CDR3 regions were amplified by Arm-PCR using iRepertoire HTBI primers. Clones were called with MiXCR by TCRdb after fastp trimmed the public reads at Q25, and only in-frame beta chains were retained. Rows are combined by CDR3 protein, so each entry shows the most common genes and DNA. This sample is represented by roughly 560,000 distinct CDR3 sequences; about 16% of them were singletons. The ten largest clones represent roughly 25% of the sample.

In addition, the sample was reused for a study of T cells in Graves' hyperthyroidism and ophthalmopathy.

The specimen was peripheral blood mononuclear cells (PBMCs), collected at new diagnosis, from a patient treated with antithyroid drugs. All receptors derive from a woman aged 35-60 years with Graves disease. Donor details come from another sample of the same person, matched by shared clones.

This clonotype was seen many times. J is TRBJ2-5 and V is TRBV3-1; D perhaps matches TRBD2 (6 bases). The CDR3 consists of 14 residues. Looked up from germline, CDR1 is LGHDT and CDR2 is YNNKEL (reference sequence). The V gene lost 5 bases and the J gene lost 5 bases, with 15 bases spanning the gap. The CDR3 DNA is TGTGCCAGCAGCAGGGCGGGGTACTGGGAGACCCAGTACTTC. As protein: CASSRAGYWETQYF.

The sample holds a few counts of this clonotype. The rearrangement joins TRBV20-1 to TRBJ1-4; tentative D call: TRBD1 (6 bases). The CDR3 totals 13 residues. Trimming shortened V by 6 bases and J by 3 bases, and 11 bases separated the two germline ends. Looked up from germline, CDR1 is DFQATT and CDR2 is SNEGSKA (reference sequence). Here the CDR3 reads CSARGPSNEKLFF. The CDR3 DNA reads as TGCAGTGCCCGGGGGCCTTCTAATGAAAAACTGTTTTTT.

The V and J genes are TRBV4-1 and TRBJ1-3; TRBD1 might be the D (6 bases). Germline CDR1 reads MGHRA; CDR2 reads YSYEKL. The CDR3 consists of 18 residues. V gave up 2 bases and J gave up 4 bases, with 21 bases separating them. CDR3 sequence reads: CASSQLLRTASTGNTIYF. Written as DNA, the CDR3 is TGCGCCAGCAGCCAACTCCTACGGACAGCCTCGACCGGAAACACCATATATTTT.

This clonotype was counted many times. The chain has TRBV12-3 or TRBV12-4 and TRBJ1-2; D ambiguous. The CDR3 contains 13 residues. Trimming cost V 6 bases and J 3 bases, with 11 bases left between them. The CDR3 DNA follows: TGTGCCAGCAGCTTACCCGGCCACTATGGCTACACCTTC. Translation gives CASSLPGHYGYTF.

A word on this clonotype: This may arise from a read error, as a much more abundant clone is one base away. The V gene is TRBV7-9, the J gene TRBJ1-4; tentative D call: TRBD1 (5 bases). The CDR3 length is 15 residues. V was cut by 3 bases and J by 0 bases, with 8 bases left in between. Germline CDR1 and CDR2: SEHNR and FQNEAQ (reference sequence). CDR3 sequence: CASSFDRTTNEKLFF. CDR3 sequence (DNA): TGTGCCAGCAGCTTCGACAGAACAACTAATGAAAAACTGTTTTTT.

This chain uses TRBV20-1 with TRBJ1-3; D remains ambiguous. Germline CDR1 DFQATT, CDR2 SNEGSKA (reference sequence). There are 14 residues in the CDR3. V lost 1 base and J 1 base, leaving 8 bases between the germline ends. The CDR3: CSARVLRSGNTIYF. In DNA form, the CDR3 reads TGCAGTGCTAGAGTTCTGAGGTCTGGAAACACCATATATTTT.

The sample holds many counts of this clonotype. This chain uses TRBV5-1 with TRBJ2-5; no definite D call. V was clipped by 0 bases and J by 2 bases, with 8 bases between them. The CDR3 covers 14 residues. CDR1 is SGHRS and CDR2 is YFSETQ in the germline V gene. The CDR3 sequence is CASSLANAQETQYF. CDR3 nucleotide sequence: TGCGCCAGCAGCTTGGCCAATGCGCAAGAGACCCAGTACTTC. The full variable domain, its missing parts supplied by reference TRBV5-1 and TRBJ2-5, is KAGVTQTPRYLIKTRGQQVTLSCSPISGHRSVSWYQQTPGQGLQFLFEYFSETQRNKGNFPGRFSGRQFSNSRSEMNVSTLELGDSALYLCASSLANAQETQYFGPGTRLLVL.